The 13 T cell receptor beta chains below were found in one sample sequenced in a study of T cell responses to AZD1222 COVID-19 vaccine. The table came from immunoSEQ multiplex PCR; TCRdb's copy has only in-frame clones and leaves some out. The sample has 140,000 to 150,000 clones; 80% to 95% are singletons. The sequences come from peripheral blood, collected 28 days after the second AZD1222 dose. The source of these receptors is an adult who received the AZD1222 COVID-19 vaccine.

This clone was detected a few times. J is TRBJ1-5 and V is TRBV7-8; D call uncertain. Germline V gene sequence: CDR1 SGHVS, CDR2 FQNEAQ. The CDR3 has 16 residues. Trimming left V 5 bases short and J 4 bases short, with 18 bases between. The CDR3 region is CASSIQPRALNQPQHF. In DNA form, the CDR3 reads TGTGCCAGCAGCATTCAGCCCCGGGCATTAAATCAGCCCCAGCATTTT.

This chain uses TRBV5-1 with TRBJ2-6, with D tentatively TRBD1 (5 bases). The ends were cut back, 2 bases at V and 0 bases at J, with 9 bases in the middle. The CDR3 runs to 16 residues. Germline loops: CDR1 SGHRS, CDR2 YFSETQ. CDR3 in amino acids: CASSFRADSGANVLTF. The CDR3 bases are TGCGCCAGCAGCTTCAGGGCCGACTCTGGGGCCAACGTCCTGACTTTC.

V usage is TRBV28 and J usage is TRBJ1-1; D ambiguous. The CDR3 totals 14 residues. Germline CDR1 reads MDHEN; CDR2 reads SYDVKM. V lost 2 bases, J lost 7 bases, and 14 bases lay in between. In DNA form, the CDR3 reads TGTGCCAGCAGTTTAATCGGGCCGGCCCATGAAGCTTTCTTT. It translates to CASSLIGPAHEAFF.

The CDR3 region has the DNA TGTGCCAGCAGCTTATCGGTGGGGGTTGGGGAGACCCAGTACTTC. Protein product: CASSLSVGVGETQYF. The chain carries TRBV7-3 and TRBJ2-5; D possibly matches TRBD1 or TRBD2 (5 bases each). Looked up from germline, CDR1 is SGHTA and CDR2 is FQGTGA. The CDR3 is 15 residues long. The V and J ends lost 2 bases and 5 bases respectively, with 15 bases between them.

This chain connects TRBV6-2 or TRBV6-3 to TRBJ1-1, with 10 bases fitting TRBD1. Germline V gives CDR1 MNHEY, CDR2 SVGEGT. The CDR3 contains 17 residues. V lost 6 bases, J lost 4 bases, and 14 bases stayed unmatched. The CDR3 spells CASSPSPGQGLFTEAFF. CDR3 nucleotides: TGTGCCAGCAGCCCTTCACCGGGACAGGGGCTTTTCACTGAAGCTTTCTTT.

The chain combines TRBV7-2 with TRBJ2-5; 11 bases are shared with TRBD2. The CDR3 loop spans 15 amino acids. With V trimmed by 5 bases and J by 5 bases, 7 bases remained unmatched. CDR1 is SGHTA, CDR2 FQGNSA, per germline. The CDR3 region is CASSRTSGSEETQYF. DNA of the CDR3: TGTGCCAGCAGCCGTACTAGCGGGAGTGAGGAGACCCAGTACTTC.

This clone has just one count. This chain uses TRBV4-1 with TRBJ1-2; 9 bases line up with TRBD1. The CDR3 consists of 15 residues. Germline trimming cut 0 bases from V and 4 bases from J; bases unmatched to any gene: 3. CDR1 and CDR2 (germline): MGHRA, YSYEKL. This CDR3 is CASSQDLTGGYGYTF. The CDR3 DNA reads TGCGCCAGCAGCCAAGATCTGACAGGGGGCTATGGCTACACCTTC.

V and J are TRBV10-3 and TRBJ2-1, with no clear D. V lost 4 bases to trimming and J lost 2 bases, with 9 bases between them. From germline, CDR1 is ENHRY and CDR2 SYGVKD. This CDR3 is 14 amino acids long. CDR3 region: CAISGNSPYNEQFF. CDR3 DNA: TGTGCCATCAGTGGCAATAGCCCCTACAATGAGCAGTTCTTC.

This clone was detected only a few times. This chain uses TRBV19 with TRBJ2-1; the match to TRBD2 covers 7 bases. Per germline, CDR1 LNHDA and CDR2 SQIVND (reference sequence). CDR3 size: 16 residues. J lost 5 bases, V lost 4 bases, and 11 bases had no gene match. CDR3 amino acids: CASSTIPGTINNEQFF. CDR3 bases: TGTGCCAGTAGTACGATTCCCGGGACTATTAACAATGAGCAGTTCTTC.

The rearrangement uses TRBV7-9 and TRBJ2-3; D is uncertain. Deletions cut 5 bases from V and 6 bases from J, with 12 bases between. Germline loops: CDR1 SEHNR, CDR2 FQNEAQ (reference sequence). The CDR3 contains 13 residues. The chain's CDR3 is CASSPDGFDTQYF. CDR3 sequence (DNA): TGTGCCAGCAGCCCGGACGGTTTCGATACGCAGTATTTT.

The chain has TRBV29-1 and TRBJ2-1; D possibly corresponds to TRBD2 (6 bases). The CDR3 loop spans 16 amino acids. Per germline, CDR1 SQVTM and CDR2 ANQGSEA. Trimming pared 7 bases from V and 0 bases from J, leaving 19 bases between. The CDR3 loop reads CSAIGGTWSSYNEQFF. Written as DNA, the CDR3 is TGCAGCGCCATCGGCGGGACCTGGAGCTCCTACAATGAGCAGTTCTTC.

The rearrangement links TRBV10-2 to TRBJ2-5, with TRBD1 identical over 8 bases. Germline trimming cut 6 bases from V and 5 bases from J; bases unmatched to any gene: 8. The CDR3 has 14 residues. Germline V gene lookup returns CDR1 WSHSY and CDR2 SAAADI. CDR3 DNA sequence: TGCGCCAGCAGGGACAGGGACCCCCGCGAGACCCAGTACTTC. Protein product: CASRDRDPRETQYF.

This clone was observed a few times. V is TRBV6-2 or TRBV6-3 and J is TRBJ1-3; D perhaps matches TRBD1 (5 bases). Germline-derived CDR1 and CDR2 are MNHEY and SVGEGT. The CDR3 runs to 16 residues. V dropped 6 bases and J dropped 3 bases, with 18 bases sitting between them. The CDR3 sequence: CASSSRPTVVGNTIYF. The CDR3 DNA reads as TGTGCCAGCAGCTCCCGGCCGACAGTAGTTGGAAACACCATATATTTT.